These 20 T cell receptor beta chains originate from one sample sequenced in a study of T cell responses to AZD1222 COVID-19 vaccine. Using immunoSEQ multiplex PCR, the repertoire was profiled, and TCRdb retains in-frame clones only, with some absent. In the table there are 150,000 or so clones, approximately 95% of which are singletons. The input for sequencing was peripheral blood, taken on day 0 of MenACWY control vaccination. The source of these receptors is an adult in good health.

The rearrangement uses TRBV20-1 and TRBJ2-1; tentative D call: TRBD2 (5 bases). The CDR3 consists of 13 residues. V was trimmed by 3 bases and J by 7 bases, leaving 13 bases between them. Germline V lookup: CDR1 DFQATT, CDR2 SNEGSKA (reference sequence). The chain's CDR3 is CSASYVSGNEQFF. CDR3 nucleotide sequence: TGCAGTGCTAGTTATGTGTCGGGAAATGAGCAGTTCTTC.

The rearrangement joins TRBV19 to TRBJ2-7, with 9 bases lining up with TRBD1. Per the germline V gene, CDR1 is LNHDA and CDR2 is SQIVND (reference sequence). CDR3 length equals 11 residues. The trim removed 6 bases at V and 6 bases at J, leaving 0 bases unmatched. For the CDR3, the DNA is TGTGCCAGTAGGGACAGGGGCGAGCAGTACTTC. Protein sequence: CASRDRGEQYF.

This chain uses TRBV5-1 with TRBJ1-1; D not certain. The CDR3 is made up of 12 amino acids. Germline lookup yields CDR1 SGHRS and CDR2 YFSETQ. Trimming pared 4 bases from V and 2 bases from J, leaving 6 bases between. CDR3 sequence (DNA): TGCGCCAGCAGCACCGGTAACACTGAAGCTTTCTTT. Translated, it gives CASSTGNTEAFF.

The chain couples TRBV5-1 to TRBJ2-3; tentatively, D is TRBD1 or TRBD2 (6 bases each). From germline, CDR1 is SGHRS and CDR2 YFSETQ. The CDR3 totals 16 residues. Trimming stripped 4 bases from V and 0 bases from J, with 15 bases between. The CDR3 protein is CASSKGGTASTDTQYF. CDR3 DNA: TGCGCCAGCAGCAAAGGGGGGACGGCAAGCACAGATACGCAGTATTTT.

V and J are TRBV30 and TRBJ2-3; no firm D call. The CDR3 totals 12 residues. Germline CDR1 GTSNPN, CDR2 SVGIG (reference sequence). Trimming took 1 base from V and 6 from J, leaving 8 bases between them. The CDR3 protein is CAWSARLDTQYF. The CDR3 DNA sequence: TGTGCCTGGAGTGCTAGGCTTGATACGCAGTATTTT.

The chain employs TRBV9 and TRBJ1-6; D remains unclear. There are 15 residues in the CDR3. V lost 3 bases and J 5 bases, leaving 12 bases between the germline ends. CDR1 is SGDLS, CDR2 YYNGEE, per germline. In DNA form, the CDR3 reads TGTGCCAGCAGCGGAGGACTGCCCAATAATTCACCCCTCCACTTT. Translated: CASSGGLPNNSPLHF. Together with reference TRBV9 and TRBJ1-6, the CDR3 gives the full variable domain: DSGVTQTPKHLITATGQRVTLRCSPRSGDLSVYWYQQSLDQGLQFLIQYYNGEERAKGNILERFSAQQFPDLHSELNLSSLELGDSALYFCASSGGLPNNSPLHFGNGTRLTVT.

This chain joins TRBV3-1 (or the pseudogene TRBV3-2) and TRBJ2-7; no reliable D call. The CDR3 extends over 15 amino acids. Trimming removed 0 bases from V and 1 base from J, with 10 bases in between. Per the germline V gene, CDR1 is LGHDT and CDR2 is YNNKEL (reference sequence). The DNA for the CDR3 is TGTGCCAGCAGCCAAGAGCTCGCGATTTCCTACGAGCAGTACTTC. This codes for CASSQELAISYEQYF.

This clone was found once. V is TRBV24-1 and J is TRBJ2-7; either TRBD1 or TRBD2 may fit D (5 bases each). V was clipped by 4 bases and J by 2 bases, with 11 bases between them. This CDR3 spans 14 amino acids. Germline V gives CDR1 KGHDR, CDR2 SFDVKD. Here the CDR3 reads CATSDHGTTYEQYF. CDR3 nucleotides: TGTGCCACCAGTGACCACGGGACCACCTACGAGCAGTACTTC.

The count of this clone is one. The chain uses TRBV12-3 or TRBV12-4 and TRBJ1-5; unclear D gene. Trimming took off 6 bases at V and 7 bases at J, with 13 bases between the two ends. This CDR3 has 13 amino acids. CDR3 bases: TGTGCCAGCAGCCTGGGCGGAAGCCAGCCCCAGCATTTT. It translates to CASSLGGSQPQHF.

This chain links TRBV28 with TRBJ1-1; 9 bases are a match to TRBD1. J lost 7 bases, V lost 5 bases, and 11 bases had no gene match. The germline gives CDR1 MDHEN, CDR2 SYDVKM. CDR3 size: 15 residues. CDR3 nucleotides: TGTGCCAGCAGTGACAACCGGGACAGGGCCCGTGAAGCTTTCTTT. It yields the protein CASSDNRDRAREAFF.

The chain combines TRBV2 with TRBJ1-1, with D tentatively TRBD1 (5 bases). The length of the CDR3 is 15 residues. Trimming left V 2 bases short and J 4 bases short, with 14 bases between. Germline V lookup: CDR1 SNHLY, CDR2 FYNNEI. The CDR3 protein is CASSESMGGGTEAFF. As DNA, the CDR3 is TGTGCCAGCAGTGAAAGCATGGGGGGAGGCACTGAAGCTTTCTTT. The complete variable domain, with remaining parts taken from reference TRBV2 and TRBJ1-1, reads EPEVTQTPSHQVTQMGQEVILRCVPISNHLYFYWYRQILGQKVEFLVSFYNNEISEKSEIFDDQFSVERPDGSNFTLKIRSTKLEDSAMYFCASSESMGGGTEAFFGQGTRLTVV.

This chain uses TRBV7-6 with TRBJ1-6, with 7 positions matching TRBD1. From germline, CDR1 is SGHVS and CDR2 FNYEAQ. The CDR3 loop spans 15 amino acids. The J segment lost 5 bases and the V segment lost 3 bases, leaving 4 bases of the junction unmatched. As DNA, the CDR3 is TGTGCCAGCAGCTTGATAGACAGGGATAATTCACCCCTCCACTTT. Encoded protein: CASSLIDRDNSPLHF.

This chain links TRBV5-6 with TRBJ1-1, with D possibly matching TRBD1 (6 bases). The length of the CDR3 is 14 residues. V lost 0 bases and J 1 base, leaving 7 bases between the germline ends. Germline CDR1 and CDR2: SGHDT and YYEEEE. The CDR3 DNA reads as TGTGCCAGCAGCTTGGTAGGGGGGAACACTGAAGCTTTCTTT. It is translated as CASSLVGGNTEAFF.

The chain combines TRBV3-1 (or the pseudogene TRBV3-2) with TRBJ2-7; D unclear. The CDR3 consists of 16 residues. Germline assignment: CDR1 LGHDT and CDR2 YNNKEL (reference sequence). The V end lost 0 bases, the J end lost 2 bases, and 14 bases lay between the germline ends. This CDR3 is CASSQEWPAGAYEQYF. The CDR3 nucleotides are TGTGCCAGCAGCCAAGAATGGCCCGCTGGAGCCTACGAGCAGTACTTC.

The chain recombines TRBV3-1 (or the pseudogene TRBV3-2) with TRBJ1-5, with D maybe TRBD1 (5 bases). Germline values: CDR1 LGHDT, CDR2 YNNKEL (reference sequence). The CDR3 length is 14 residues. V shed 4 bases and J shed 6 bases, with 13 bases lying between them. This chain's CDR3 is CASSLGLRGQPQHF. The CDR3 coding sequence is TGTGCCAGCAGCCTGGGACTCCGTGGTCAGCCCCAGCATTTT.

This clone appeared a single time. The CDR3 DNA sequence: TGTGCCAGTAGTACTGGGGTCCCAGATACGCAGTATTTT. Translated: CASSTGVPDTQYF. This rearrangement joins TRBV19 to TRBJ2-3; D call uncertain. V was clipped by 4 bases and J by 4 bases, with 9 bases between them. This CDR3 spans 13 amino acids. Germline-derived CDR1 and CDR2 are LNHDA and SQIVND (reference sequence).

V usage is TRBV6-5 and J usage is TRBJ1-2, with TRBD1 matching 9 bases. Trimming removed 9 bases from V and 2 bases from J; junction bases left unmatched: 10. CDR1 and CDR2 from the germline V gene are MNHEY and SVGAGI. This CDR3 is built from 15 residues. CDR3 amino acids: CASIKSGTGNYGYTF. The CDR3 bases are TGTGCCAGTATAAAATCCGGGACAGGGAACTATGGCTACACCTTC.

The chain combines TRBV2 with TRBJ2-5, with unresolved D. The CDR3 sequence is 12 residues long. V lost 6 bases and J lost 5, with 10 bases in between. Germline V gene data show CDR1 as SNHLY and CDR2 as FYNNEI. DNA for the CDR3: TGTGCCAGCAGGCTTAATTCCGAGACCCAGTACTTC. Amino acids: CASRLNSETQYF. Based on the CDR3 plus reference TRBV2 and TRBJ2-5, the full variable domain is EPEVTQTPSHQVTQMGQEVILRCVPISNHLYFYWYRQILGQKVEFLVSFYNNEISEKSEIFDDQFSVERPDGSNFTLKIRSTKLEDSAMYFCASRLNSETQYFGPGTRLLVL.

This chain uses TRBV19 with TRBJ1-2, with D possibly being TRBD1 (5 bases). V lost 7 bases and J 3 bases, leaving 18 bases between the germline ends. Germline V lookup: CDR1 LNHDA, CDR2 SQIVND (reference sequence). This CDR3 has 15 residues. The CDR3: CASTPTSGKDYGYTF. The CDR3 region has the DNA TGTGCCAGTACCCCCACCTCAGGGAAGGACTATGGCTACACCTTC.

This chain uses TRBV10-3 with TRBJ1-6, with D maybe TRBD1 (5 bases). The CDR3 runs 15 residues. V lost 6 bases and J lost 0, with 9 bases in between. Germline lookup yields CDR1 ENHRY and CDR2 SYGVKD. CDR3 region: CAIRGGLSYNSPLHF. The CDR3, as DNA: TGTGCCATCAGGGGGGGACTCTCCTATAATTCACCCCTCCACTTT.